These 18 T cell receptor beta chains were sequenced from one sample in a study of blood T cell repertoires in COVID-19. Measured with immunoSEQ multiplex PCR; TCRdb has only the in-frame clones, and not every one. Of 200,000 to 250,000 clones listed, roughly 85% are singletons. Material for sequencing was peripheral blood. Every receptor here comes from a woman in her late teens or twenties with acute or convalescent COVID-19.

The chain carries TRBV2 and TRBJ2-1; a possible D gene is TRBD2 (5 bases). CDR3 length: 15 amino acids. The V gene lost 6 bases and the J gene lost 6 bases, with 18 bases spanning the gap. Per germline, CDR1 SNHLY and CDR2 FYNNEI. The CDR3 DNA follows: TGTGCCAGCAGCCCGAATTTGGGCCGGGGCAATGAGCAGTTCTTC. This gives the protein CASSPNLGRGNEQFF. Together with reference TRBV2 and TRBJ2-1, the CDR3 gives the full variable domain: EPEVTQTPSHQVTQMGQEVILRCVPISNHLYFYWYRQILGQKVEFLVSFYNNEISEKSEIFDDQFSVERPDGSNFTLKIRSTKLEDSAMYFCASSPNLGRGNEQFFGPGTRLTVL.

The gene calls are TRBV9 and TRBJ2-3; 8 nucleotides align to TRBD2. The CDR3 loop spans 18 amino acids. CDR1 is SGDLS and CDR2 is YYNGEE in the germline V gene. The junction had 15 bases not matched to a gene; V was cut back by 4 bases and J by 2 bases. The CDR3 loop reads CASSLSTRAGDPTDTQYF. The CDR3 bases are TGTGCCAGCAGCTTATCCACAAGAGCGGGAGATCCCACAGATACGCAGTATTTT.

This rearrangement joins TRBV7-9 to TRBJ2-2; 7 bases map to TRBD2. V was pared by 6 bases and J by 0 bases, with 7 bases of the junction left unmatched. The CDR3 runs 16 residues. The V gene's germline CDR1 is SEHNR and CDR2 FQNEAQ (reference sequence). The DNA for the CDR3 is TGTGCCAGCAGGCCAAAACTAGCGTCGAACACCGGGGAGCTGTTTTTT. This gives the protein CASRPKLASNTGELFF.

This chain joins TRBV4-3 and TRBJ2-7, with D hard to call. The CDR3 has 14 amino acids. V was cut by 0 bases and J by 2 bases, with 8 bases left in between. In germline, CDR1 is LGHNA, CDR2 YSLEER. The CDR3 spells CASSQETVTYEQYF. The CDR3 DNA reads TGCGCCAGCAGCCAAGAAACTGTGACCTACGAGCAGTACTTC.

The chain's CDR3 is CASSTGLPHNEQFF. CDR3 DNA sequence: TGTGCCAGCAGCACGGGACTACCACACAATGAGCAGTTCTTC. This rearrangement joins TRBV11-3 to TRBJ2-1; the match to TRBD2 covers 7 bases. The CDR3 extends over 14 amino acids. V dropped 5 bases and J dropped 5; count of bases not matched to a gene: 6. Germline lookup yields CDR1 SGHNT and CDR2 YENEEA.

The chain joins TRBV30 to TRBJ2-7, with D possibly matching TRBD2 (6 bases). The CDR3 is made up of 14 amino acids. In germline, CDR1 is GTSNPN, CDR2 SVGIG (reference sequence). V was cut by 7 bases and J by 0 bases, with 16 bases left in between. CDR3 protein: CAYTTSRVSYEQYF. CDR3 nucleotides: TGTGCCTACACCACTAGCAGAGTCTCCTACGAGCAGTACTTC.

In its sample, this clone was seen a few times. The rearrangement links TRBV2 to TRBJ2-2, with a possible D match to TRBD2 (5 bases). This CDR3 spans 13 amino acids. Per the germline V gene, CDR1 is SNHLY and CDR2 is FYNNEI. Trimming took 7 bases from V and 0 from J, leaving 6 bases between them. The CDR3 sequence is CASTGSNTGELFF. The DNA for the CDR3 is TGTGCCAGCACGGGGTCGAACACCGGGGAGCTGTTTTTT.

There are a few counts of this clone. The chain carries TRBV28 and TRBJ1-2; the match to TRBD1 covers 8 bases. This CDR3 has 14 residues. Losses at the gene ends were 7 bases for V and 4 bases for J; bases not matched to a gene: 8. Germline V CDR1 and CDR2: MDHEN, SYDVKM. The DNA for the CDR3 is TGTGCCAGCAAGGGACAGGAGAAAATCTATGGCTACACCTTC. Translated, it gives CASKGQEKIYGYTF.

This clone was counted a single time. The CDR3: CASSPRDRPEQYF. In DNA, the CDR3 is TGTGCCAGTAGTCCGCGGGACAGACCTGAGCAGTACTTC. The rearrangement joins TRBV19 to TRBJ2-7; D might be TRBD1 (7 bases). V was cut by 5 bases and J by 7 bases, with 15 bases left in between. The CDR3 spans 13 residues. Germline CDR1 LNHDA, CDR2 SQIVND (reference sequence).

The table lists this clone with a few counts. CDR3: CASKDRVKGGTEAFF. Written as DNA, the CDR3 is TGTGCCAGTAAGGACAGGGTTAAAGGAGGCACTGAAGCTTTCTTT. The rearrangement joins TRBV19 to TRBJ1-1, with 8 bases aligning to TRBD1. The CDR3 totals 15 residues. CDR1 and CDR2 from the germline V gene are LNHDA and SQIVND (reference sequence). The V segment lost 7 bases and the J segment 4 bases; nucleotides outside the gene matches: 11.

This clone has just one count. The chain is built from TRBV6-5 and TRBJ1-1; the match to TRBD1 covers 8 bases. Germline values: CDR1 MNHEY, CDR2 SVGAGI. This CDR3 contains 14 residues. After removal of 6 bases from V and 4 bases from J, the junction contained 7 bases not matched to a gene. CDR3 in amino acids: CASRTTGGPTEAFF. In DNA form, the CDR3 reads TGTGCCAGCAGGACTACAGGGGGACCCACTGAAGCTTTCTTT.

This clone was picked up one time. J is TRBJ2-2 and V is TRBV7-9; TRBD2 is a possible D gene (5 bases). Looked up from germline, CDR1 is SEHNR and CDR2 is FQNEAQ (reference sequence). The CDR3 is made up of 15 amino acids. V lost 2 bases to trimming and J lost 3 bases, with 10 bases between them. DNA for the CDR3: TGTGCCAGCAGCTTAATTGGAGGATACACCGGGGAGCTGTTTTTT. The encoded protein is CASSLIGGYTGELFF.

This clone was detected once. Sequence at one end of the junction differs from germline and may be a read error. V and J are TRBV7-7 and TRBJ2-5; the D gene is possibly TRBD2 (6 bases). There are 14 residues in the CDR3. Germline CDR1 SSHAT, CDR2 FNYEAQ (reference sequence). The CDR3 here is CASSLRGRTETQYF. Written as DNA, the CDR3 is TGTGCTAGCAGCCTGCGGGGACGCACAGAGACCCAGTACTTC.

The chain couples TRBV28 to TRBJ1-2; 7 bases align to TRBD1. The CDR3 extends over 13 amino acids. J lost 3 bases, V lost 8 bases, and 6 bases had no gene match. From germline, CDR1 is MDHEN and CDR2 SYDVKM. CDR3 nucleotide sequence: TGTGCCAGCGGAGGGGGCTCAGACTATGGCTACACCTTC. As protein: CASGGGSDYGYTF.

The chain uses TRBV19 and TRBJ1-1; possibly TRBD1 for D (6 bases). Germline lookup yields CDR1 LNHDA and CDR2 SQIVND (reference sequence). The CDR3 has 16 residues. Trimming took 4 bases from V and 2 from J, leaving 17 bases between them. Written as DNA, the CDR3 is TGTGCCAGTAGTACCCGCCACAGGGTCGGAAACACTGAAGCTTTCTTT. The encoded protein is CASSTRHRVGNTEAFF. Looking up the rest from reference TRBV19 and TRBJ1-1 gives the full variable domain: DGGITQSPKYLFRKEGQNVTLSCEQNLNHDAMYWYRQDPGQGLRLIYYSQIVNDFQKGDIAEGYSVSREKKESFPLTVTSAQKNPTAFYLCASSTRHRVGNTEAFFGQGTRLTVV.

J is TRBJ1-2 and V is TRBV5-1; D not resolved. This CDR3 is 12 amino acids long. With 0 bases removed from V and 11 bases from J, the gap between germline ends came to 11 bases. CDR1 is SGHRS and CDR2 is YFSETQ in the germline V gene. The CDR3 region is CASSLAGPGYTF. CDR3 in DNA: TGCGCCAGCAGCTTGGCAGGCCCGGGGTACACCTTC.

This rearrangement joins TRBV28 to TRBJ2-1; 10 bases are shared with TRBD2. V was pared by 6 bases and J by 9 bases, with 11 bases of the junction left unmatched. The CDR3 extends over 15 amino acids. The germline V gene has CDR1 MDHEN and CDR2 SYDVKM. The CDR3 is CASSPAAGGSGEQFF. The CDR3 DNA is TGTGCCAGCAGCCCTGCAGCGGGAGGGTCCGGTGAGCAGTTCTTC.

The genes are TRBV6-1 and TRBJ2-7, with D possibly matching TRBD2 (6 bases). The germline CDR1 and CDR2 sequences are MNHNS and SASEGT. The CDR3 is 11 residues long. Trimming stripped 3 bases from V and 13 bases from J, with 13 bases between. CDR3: CASSEESGFYF. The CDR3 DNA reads TGTGCCAGCAGTGAGGAGAGCGGGTTTTACTTC.